This TCR beta chain was sequenced for a study of blood T cell repertoires in COVID-19. Study as a whole: Specimens from acute and convalescent COVID-19 originated in the United States, Italy and Spain. Sources were T cells, B-cell-depleted T cells, or PBMCs; the material itself was cDNA or gDNA.

CDR1 SGHAT and CDR2 FQNNGV come from the germline V gene. With 5 bases clipped from V and 4 bases from J, the junction kept 11 bases outside the gene matches. This CDR3 spans 15 amino acids. How the authors handled the data: Researchers report that nucleated cell counts were estimated from reference gene primer amplification. Clones were read by immunoSEQ multiplex PCR, and TCRdb kept only the in-frame ones, dropping some. V and J calls and clone size come straight from that table; D and trimming were deduced from the DNA. The sample has 150,000 or so clones, approximately 84% seen once. The J gene is TRBJ2-7, the V gene TRBV11-2; TRBD1 aligns across 7 bases. Sequenced material: peripheral blood. The clonotype comes from a woman aged 55-70 years with acute or convalescent COVID-19. CDR3 nucleotides: TGTGCCAGCAGCCGACCAGGGGGTTTGTCATACGAGCAGTACTTC. This sequence encodes CASSRPGGLSYEQYF.